These T cell receptor beta chains were read from a single sample in a study of blood T cell repertoires in COVID-19. Assay used: immunoSEQ multiplex PCR; TCRdb lists only in-frame clones, some missing. The sample lists some 150,000 clones, 70% to 85% seen once, with roughly 15% in the top ten. Material: PBMCs or T cells enriched from blood (not recorded which). The source of these receptors is a man aged 45-60 years who had recovered from COVID-19. The CDR3 runs from the conserved cysteine through the conserved F or W. D genes are given only for firm matches. Some rows have no size entry. The others give once, few or many, or a class for an expanded clone.

>NA|14|TRBV6-5|TRBJ1-4|NA
TGTGCCAGCAGTTATGGGGGACTCCAGGAAAAACTGTTTTTT
CASSYGGLQEKLFF
>TRBD2|16|TRBV19|TRBJ2-5|NA
TGTGCCAGTAGTATACCCAGCGGGGGGGGGCTCCAGACCCAGTACTTC
CASSIPSGGGLQTQYF
>NA|16|TRBV7-9|TRBJ2-2|few
TGTGCCAGCAACCCCCTACTTAGAGGGGGCACCGGGGAGCTGTTTTTT
CASNPLLRGGTGELFF
>TRBD2|14|TRBV6-4|TRBJ2-1|NA
TGTGCCAGCTCCCCGGGACTAGCCTTCAATGAGCAGTTCTTC
CASSPGLAFNEQFF
>TRBD1|15|TRBV7-9|TRBJ2-7|NA
TGTGCCAGCAGCTTACCGACAGGGTTTGGGGGCGAGCAGTACTTC
CASSLPTGFGGEQYF
>NA|14|TRBV7-9|TRBJ2-5|NA
TGTGCCAGCAGCCTTTACGAGGGGGTAGAGACCCAGTACTTC
CASSLYEGVETQYF
>NA|10|TRBV12-3/TRBV12-4|TRBJ1-2|once
TGTGCCACCCTAAGAGATGGCTACACCTTC
CATLRDGYTF
>TRBD1|16|TRBV5-1|TRBJ2-7|NA
TGCGCCAGCAGCACCGACGGGACAGGGGCCTCCTACGAGCAGTACTTC
CASSTDGTGASYEQYF
>TRBD2|15|TRBV5-1|TRBJ2-2|NA
TGCGCCAGCATCCATAGCGGGGGGGACACCGGGGAGCTGTTTTTT
CASIHSGGDTGELFF
>NA|14|TRBV28|TRBJ2-3|NA
TGTGCCAGCATTATGGCAGGGAGCACAGATACGCAGTATTTT
CASIMAGSTDTQYF
>TRBD1|17|TRBV18|TRBJ1-2|NA
TGTGCCAGCTCACCAGGGGGACAGGCGACAGTTAACTATGGCTACACCTTC
CASSPGGQATVNYGYTF
>TRBD1|14|TRBV30|TRBJ1-6|NA
TGTGCCTGCGGGGACAGGGGTTCAAGTGCGCCCCTCCACTTT
CACGDRGSSAPLHF
>TRBD1|13|TRBV10-2|TRBJ1-2|NA
TGCGCCAGCAGTGGGGACAGGAACTATGGCTACACCTTC
CASSGDRNYGYTF
>NA|12|TRBV24-1|TRBJ2-1|NA
TGTGCCACCAGTGACAGGAACAATGAGCAGTTCTTC
CATSDRNNEQFF
>NA|12|TRBV19|TRBJ2-3|NA
TGTGCCAGTAGTGGGGACTCAAATACGCAGTATTTT
CASSGDSNTQYF